The 16 T cell receptor beta chains listed next were all sequenced from one sample in a study of blood T cells in healthy people across ages. The second PCR ran about 6 to 11 cycles with a sample-barcoded 5' primer and J-beta primers. TCRdb reprocessed the 5' RACE reads with MiXCR, giving one entry per CDR3 protein. The data show roughly 860,000 distinct CDR3 sequences, approximately 59% seen once. The specimen sequenced was blood. The receptors stem from a man aged 25-45 years in good health.

The chain employs TRBV20-1 and TRBJ1-6; D may be TRBD1 (6 bases). Germline V gives CDR1 DFQATT, CDR2 SNEGSKA (reference sequence). This CDR3 comprises 16 residues. V gave up 2 bases and J gave up 0 bases, with 11 bases separating them. For the CDR3, the DNA is TGCAGTGCTAGATTAGACAGGAGCTCCTATAATTCACCCCTCCACTTT. Translating gives CSARLDRSSYNSPLHF.

Ten or more counts support this clonotype. CDR3 in DNA: TGTGCCAGCAGTTACGACCGGGGTGTCTCCTACGAGCAGTACTTC. Translation: CASSYDRGVSYEQYF. This chain joins TRBV6-2 or TRBV6-3 and TRBJ2-7, with D tentatively TRBD2 (5 bases). The CDR3 runs 15 residues. Germline CDR1 reads MNHEY; CDR2 reads SVGEGT. Between the trimmed V and J ends, which lost 2 bases and 0 bases, there was a span of 11 bases.

This chain joins TRBV6-5 and TRBJ1-5; TRBD1 might be the D (5 bases). Trimming cost V 6 bases and J 5 bases, with 17 bases left between them. This CDR3 is built from 15 residues. CDR1 is MNHEY, CDR2 SVGAGI, per germline. CDR3 sequence: CASSSTRGLDQPQHF. CDR3 in DNA: TGTGCCAGCAGCTCAACAAGGGGCCTCGATCAGCCCCAGCATTTT.

The chain has TRBV20-1 and TRBJ2-1; D gene ambiguous. The V and J ends lost 6 bases and 6 bases respectively, with 15 bases between them. The CDR3 length is 13 residues. Germline V gene sequence: CDR1 DFQATT, CDR2 SNEGSKA (reference sequence). The CDR3 coding sequence is TGCAGTGCCGGCGAGGTGGGATTCAATGAGCAGTTCTTC. Protein product: CSAGEVGFNEQFF.

The V gene is TRBV4-1, the J gene TRBJ2-5; perhaps TRBD2 as D (6 bases). The J call could be wrong; TRBJ2-7 is a better fit for the DNA end. Germline-derived CDR1 and CDR2 are MGHRA and YSYEKL. CDR3 length: 17 amino acids. The CDR3 coding sequence is TGCGCCAGCAGCCAGTATAGAGGGAGGCCCTCTGAATACGAGCAGTACTTC. Translation gives CASSQYRGRPSEYEQYF.

With regard to this clonotype: Germline and junction disagree at one end, which may indicate a read error. The chain recombines TRBV5-4 with TRBJ2-1; TRBD1 matches at 9 bases. This CDR3 region has 17 residues. CDR1 is SGHNT and CDR2 is YYREEE in the germline V gene (reference sequence). For the CDR3, the DNA is TGCGCCAGCAGCTTGCGCCCGGGACAGGGTGTGTTGGGTGAGCAGTTCTTC. This gives the protein CASSLRPGQGVLGEQFF.

The gene calls are TRBV6-1 and TRBJ2-6; D remains unclear. V was cut by 2 bases and J by 3 bases, with 5 bases left in between. Germline CDR1 is MNHNS and CDR2 is SASEGT. The CDR3 is 14 amino acids. The CDR3, as DNA: TGTGCCAGCAGTGAATTAGGTGGGGCCAACGTCCTGACTTTC. Translated, it gives CASSELGGANVLTF.

The V call is TRBV27, the J call TRBJ1-2; possibly TRBD1 for D (6 bases). V lost 5 bases and J 8 bases, leaving 9 bases between the germline ends. CDR3 size: 11 residues. The germline CDR1 and CDR2 sequences are MNHEY and SMNVEV (reference sequence). CDR3 sequence reads: CASSGGLGYTF. The CDR3 DNA reads TGTGCCAGCAGTGGGGGGCTCGGCTACACCTTC.

This chain joins TRBV15 and TRBJ2-7; D is ambiguous. Deletions cut 4 bases from V and 0 bases from J, with 16 bases between. The germline gives CDR1 LNHNV, CDR2 YYDKDF (reference sequence). This CDR3 comprises 16 residues. The CDR3 spells CATSNPSGGSSYEQYF. The CDR3, as DNA: TGTGCCACCAGCAACCCCTCGGGCGGAAGCTCCTACGAGCAGTACTTC.

This clonotype has more than one count but fewer than ten. The chain combines TRBV29-1 with TRBJ2-7; D perhaps matches TRBD1 (6 bases). The DNA end favors TRBJ2-5, so the J call may be wrong. Germline assignment: CDR1 SQVTM and CDR2 ANQGSEA. The CDR3 spans 12 residues. CDR3 region: CSVQGSRRTQYF. The CDR3 DNA is TGCAGCGTTCAGGGGAGTAGGCGGACCCAGTACTTC.

The chain combines TRBV7-2 with TRBJ2-3; perhaps TRBD2 as D (7 bases). This CDR3 region has 17 residues. From germline, CDR1 is SGHTA and CDR2 FQGNSA. V lost 0 bases and J lost 0, with 13 bases in between. The DNA for the CDR3 is TGTGCCAGCAGCTTAGCGGGAGGGGGGGCTAGCACAGATACGCAGTATTTT. The encoded protein is CASSLAGGGASTDTQYF.

This chain links TRBV15 with TRBJ1-4; a possible D gene is TRBD1 (5 bases). The V end lost 3 bases, the J end lost 2 bases, and 22 bases lay between the germline ends. There are 19 residues in the CDR3. CDR1 is LNHNV and CDR2 is YYDKDF in the germline V gene (reference sequence). DNA for the CDR3: TGTGCCACCAGCAGGGTCCCTGGGTTCGGGGGTCCCACTAATGAAAAACTGTTTTTT. It yields the protein CATSRVPGFGGPTNEKLFF.

The J gene is TRBJ2-1, the V gene TRBV15, with D tentatively TRBD2 (5 bases). Germline V CDR1 and CDR2: LNHNV, YYDKDF (reference sequence). Deletions cut 5 bases from V and 9 bases from J, with 14 bases between. This CDR3 is 13 amino acids long. The CDR3 protein is CATSPPGYSEQFF. The CDR3, as DNA: TGTGCCACCAGCCCTCCGGGGTATTCTGAGCAGTTCTTC.

The gene calls are TRBV20-1 and TRBJ2-2, with D perhaps matching TRBD2 (5 bases). There are 14 residues in the CDR3. In germline, CDR1 is DFQATT, CDR2 SNEGSKA (reference sequence). Trimming pared 5 bases from V and 7 bases from J, leaving 17 bases between. CDR3 bases: TGCAGTGCTTTAGATCTGAGGGCCGGCGGGGAGCTGTTTTTT. As protein: CSALDLRAGGELFF.

This clonotype turned up a few times. This sequence joins TRBV7-9 and TRBJ2-5; weak D call: TRBD1 (6 bases). Between the trimmed V and J ends, which lost 5 bases and 3 bases, there was a span of 16 bases. The CDR3 has 15 amino acids. Germline lookup yields CDR1 SEHNR and CDR2 FQNEAQ (reference sequence). The CDR3 here is CASSAGDKTKETQYF. For the CDR3, the DNA is TGTGCCAGCAGCGCCGGGGACAAAACGAAAGAGACCCAGTACTTC.

The V call is TRBV9, the J call TRBJ1-6; 8 positions match TRBD1. The germline V gene encodes CDR1 SGDLS and CDR2 YYNGEE. CDR3 length equals 18 residues. V shed 3 bases and J 3 bases; nucleotides not matched to a gene: 11. This chain's CDR3 is CASSGGQGPGGYNSPLHF. The DNA for the CDR3 is TGTGCCAGCAGCGGCGGACAGGGACCCGGCGGCTATAATTCACCCCTCCACTTT.